This is a list of T cell receptor beta chains from one sample in a study of tumor-infiltrating lymphocytes in primary liver carcinoma. Using its own MiXCR run on the multiplex PCR reads, TCRdb lists one record per CDR3 protein. Found here are more than 85,000 distinct CDR3 sequences, roughly 85% of them singletons; the top ten hold 15% to 25%. Sequencing was carried out using liver tumor tissue from sampling region 3. The receptors come from a middle-aged man with primary liver carcinoma and hepatitis B virus infection. Both conserved end residues are part of each CDR3. Each record gives: V gene, J gene, D gene, clone size, CDR3 length, CDR3 protein, CDR3 DNA. D genes are given only for firm matches. Clone size is given for some rows only: seen once, a few or many times, or a class if the clone is expanded.

TRBV4-2,TRBJ1-2,TRBD1,-,14,CTSSQETGIYGYTF,TGCACCAGCAGCCAAGAGACAGGGATATATGGCTACACCTTC
TRBV5-1,TRBJ2-7,-,-,15,CASSLAFGRSYEQYF,TGCGCCAGCAGCTTGGCCTTCGGACGCTCCTACGAGCAATACTTC
TRBV5-4,TRBJ2-4,-,many,15,CASSSPSSNKNIQYF,TGTGCCAGCAGCTCCCCTAGTAGCAACAAAAACATTCAGTACTTC
TRBV29-1,TRBJ1-1,TRBD1,-,11,CGVGPGRGAFF,TGCGGCGTTGGTCCTGGCAGGGGGGCTTTCTTT
TRBV5-1,TRBJ2-1,-,many,14,CASTVGGGYNEQFF,TGCGCCAGCACCGTAGGGGGAGGATACAATGAGCAGTTCTTC
TRBV12-3/TRBV12-4,TRBJ1-5,TRBD1,-,15,CTSRFGTGGHQPQHF,TGTACTAGCAGATTCGGGACAGGGGGCCATCAGCCCCAGCATTTT
TRBV21-1,TRBJ1-5,-,-,15,CTNRMERGGNQPQHF,TGTACCAACAGGATGGAAAGGGGGGGCAATCAGCCCCAGCATTTT
TRBV20-1,TRBJ1-1,-,-,15,CSARRGLTVNTEAFF,TGCAGTGCTAGGCGGGGACTCACCGTGAACACTGAAGCTTTCTTT
TRBV4-2,TRBJ2-1,TRBD1,-,17,CVSSPDRGSSTYNEQFF,TGTGTCAGCAGCCCAGACAGGGGATCCTCAACTTACAATGAGCAGTTCTTC
TRBV5-6,TRBJ1-2,-,-,16,CARSSRDRIVNHGYTF,TGTGCCAGGAGCTCCCGCGACAGGATCGTCAATCATGGCTACACCTTC
TRBV29-1,TRBJ2-5,-,-,13,CSIEGGLEEIQYF,TGCAGCATTGAAGGCGGGCTCGAGGAGATCCAGTACTTC
TRBV28,TRBJ2-5,-,-,17,CASSSQMRRDAQETQYF,TGTGCCAGCAGTTCTCAGATGAGAAGGGACGCACAAGAGACCCAGTACTTC
TRBV20-1,TRBJ2-3,-,-,14,CSATRGDSNQPQYF,TGCAGTGCTACCAGGGGGGATAGCAATCAGCCCCAGTATTTT
TRBV28,TRBJ1-2,TRBD1,many,14,CASLSQTGGRSRTF,TGTGCCAGCCTCAGTCAGACAGGGGGCAGGTCGAGAACCTTC
TRBV29-1,TRBJ2-6,-,-,16,CSVFRDTDTGANALTF,TGCAGCGTTTTCCGGGACACAGACACTGGGGCCAATGCCCTGACTTTC
TRBV11-1,TRBJ1-5,TRBD1,-,15,CASSSGQRDSQPQHF,TGTGCCAGCAGTTCTGGACAGAGGGACAGTCAGCCTCAGCATTTT
TRBV9,TRBJ1-5,-,many,15,CASSARQEFNQPQHF,TGTGCCAGCAGCGCCAGACAGGAGTTCAATCAGCCCCAGCATTTT
TRBV6-1,TRBJ1-2,-,-,13,CASRTGHSYGYTF,TGTGCCAGCAGAACGGGACACTCATATGGCTACACCTTC
TRBV5-5,TRBJ1-6,TRBD1,-,17,CAGHPGDRGVRDSPLHF,TGTGCCGGCCACCCGGGCGACAGGGGGGTGAGGGATTCACCCCTCCACTTT
TRBV29-1,TRBJ2-7,TRBD1,-,12,CSFEETGGKQYF,TGCAGCTTTGAAGAGACAGGGGGTAAGCAGTACTTC
TRBV29-1,TRBJ2-3,TRBD2,-,15,CSVSETSGKGDTQYF,TGCAGCGTTAGCGAGACTAGCGGGAAAGGGGATACGCAGTATTTT
TRBV30,TRBJ2-2,-,once,14,CVWRGQEDTGKLFF,TGTGTCTGGAGAGGTCAGGAGGACACCGGGAAGCTGTTTTTT
TRBV4-2,TRBJ2-4,-,-,17,CASSQAAEAGIGNIQYF,TGTGCCAGCAGTCAGGCCGCGGAGGCAGGGATCGGAAACATTCAGTACTTC
TRBV5-1,TRBJ2-1,-,-,14,CASSLRRGIDEQFF,TGCGCCAGCAGCCTCCGTCGCGGAATTGATGAGCAGTTCTTC
TRBV11-2,TRBJ2-3,TRBD2,-,16,CASGRETGRVKDTQYF,TGTGCCAGCGGCCGGGAAACTGGGAGGGTCAAAGATACGCAGTATTTT
TRBV6-5,TRBJ2-1,TRBD2,-,17,CASSYSLAGEGYNEQFF,TGTGCCAGTAGTTACTCTCTAGCGGGAGAGGGCTACAATGAGCAGTTCTTC
TRBV5-1,TRBJ2-1,-,-,15,CASSLYVSSYNEQFF,TGCGCCAGCAGCTTGTACGTGAGCTCCTACAATGAGCAGTTCTTC
TRBV6-1,TRBJ2-7,TRBD2,-,15,CASSLKAGEVYEQCF,TGTGCCAGCAGCTTGAAAGCGGGAGAGGTCTACGAGCAGTGCTTC
TRBV11-3,TRBJ2-5,TRBD2,-,17,CASSSGTSWSPLETQYF,TGTGCTAGCAGCTCTGGGACTAGCTGGAGTCCTTTGGAGACCCAGTACTTC
TRBV6-2/TRBV6-3,TRBJ2-7,-,once,12,CASSVDWNEQYF,TGTGCCAGCAGTGTGGACTGGAACGAGCAGTACTTC
TRBV28,TRBJ2-1,TRBD2,-,16,CASIPLERGGYNEQFF,TGTGCCAGCATCCCCCTGGAGCGGGGGGGCTACAATGAACAGTTCTTT
TRBV29-1,TRBJ2-2,-,-,15,CSVGASAASTGELFF,TGCAGCGTTGGGGCTAGTGCGGCGAGCACCGGGGAGCTGTTTTTT
TRBV4-2,TRBJ2-2,TRBD2,-,17,CASSQGGLAGDFGELSF,TGTGCCAGCAGCCAGGGGGGGCTAGCGGGAGATTTCGGGGAGCTGTCTTTT
TRBV5-4,TRBJ2-2,-,-,14,CASSQGRISGSCFF,-
TRBV5-6,TRBJ2-1,TRBD2,-,17,CACSLAVRLAGSNEQFF,TGTGCCTGTAGCTTGGCTGTTCGACTAGCGGGAAGTAATGAGCAGTTCTTC
TRBV6-6,TRBJ1-2,-,-,14,CASRPTGGRGGYIF,TGTGCCAGCCGACCTACGGGGGGCAGGGGAGGCTACATCTTC
TRBV29-1,TRBJ2-2,-,-,14,CSVYWTVGRGELFF,TGCAGCGTCTATTGGACAGTGGGTCGTGGGGAACTGTTTTTT
TRBV12-3/TRBV12-4,TRBJ2-4,-,-,14,CASTEGSTRNIQYF,TGTGCCAGTACGGAGGGGTCAACCCGGAACATTCAGTATTTC
TRBV12-3/TRBV12-4,TRBJ2-3,TRBD2,-,13,CASNTSGTDTQYF,TGTGCCAGCAATACTAGCGGCACAGATACACAGTATTTT
TRBV4-2,TRBJ2-7,-,once,15,CTGSQAPDLQHEQYF,TGTACCGGCAGCCAAGCCCCGGACTTACAACACGAGCAGTACTTC
TRBV11-2,TRBJ2-6,-,-,15,CATQRPHSVANVLTF,TGTGCCACCCAGCGGCCGCACTCTGTGGCCAACGTACTGACTTTC
TRBV29-1,TRBJ2-7,-,-,12,CSAGWGNLKQYF,TGCAGCGCGGGTTGGGGTAATCTCAAGCAATACTTC
TRBV6-6,TRBJ1-6,-,-,15,CASNLGTWRNSPLHF,TGTGCCAGTAATCTCGGGACATGGCGCAATTCACCCCTCCACTTT
TRBV11-2,TRBJ2-3,-,once,13,CASSLYRTDTQYF,TGTGCCAGCAGCTTGTATCGAACAGATACGCAGTATTTT
TRBV7-2,TRBJ2-1,TRBD2,-,17,CASSRREGSGGYIEQFF,TGTGCCAGCAGCCGGAGGGAGGGGAGCGGAGGCTACATTGAGCAGTTCTTC
TRBV6-2/TRBV6-3,TRBJ2-2,-,-,16,CASTGGATTNTGELLF,TGTGCCAGCACCGGCGGGGCGACTACCAACACCGGGGAGCTGCTTTTT
TRBV14,TRBJ1-2,-,-,12,CASSRVGYGYTF,TGTGCGAGCAGTCGCGTAGGCTATGGCTACACCTTC
TRBV11-2,TRBJ2-1,-,-,17,CASSLDRGGKFYNVQFF,TGTGCCAGCAGCTTAGATAGGGGCGGGAAGTTCTACAATGTACAGTTCTTC